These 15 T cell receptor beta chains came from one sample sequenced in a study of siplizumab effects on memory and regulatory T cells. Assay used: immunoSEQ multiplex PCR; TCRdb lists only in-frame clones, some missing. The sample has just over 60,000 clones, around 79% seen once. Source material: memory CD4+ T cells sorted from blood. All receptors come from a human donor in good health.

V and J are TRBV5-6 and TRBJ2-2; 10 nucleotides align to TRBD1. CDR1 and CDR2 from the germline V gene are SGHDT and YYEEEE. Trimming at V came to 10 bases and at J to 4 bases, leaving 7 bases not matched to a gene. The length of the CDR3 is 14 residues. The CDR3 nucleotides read TGTGCCGGTGGGACAGGGGCAAGCACCGGGGAGCTGTTTTTT. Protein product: CAGGTGASTGELFF.

Here the CDR3 DNA reads TGCGCCAGCAGCTTGTTGGACAGGGAGACAGATACGCAGTATTTT. Translation gives CASSLLDRETDTQYF. The chain carries TRBV5-1 and TRBJ2-3, with 8 positions matching TRBD1. V shed 1 base, J shed 3 bases, and the junction held 4 bases outside the gene matches. The CDR3 runs 15 residues. From germline, CDR1 is SGHRS and CDR2 YFSETQ.

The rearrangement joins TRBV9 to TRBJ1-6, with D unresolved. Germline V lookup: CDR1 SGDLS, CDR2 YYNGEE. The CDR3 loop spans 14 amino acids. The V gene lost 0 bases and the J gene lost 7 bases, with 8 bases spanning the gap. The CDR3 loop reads CASSVGTGNSPLHF. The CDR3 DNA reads TGTGCCAGCAGCGTAGGGACGGGGAATTCACCCCTCCACTTT.

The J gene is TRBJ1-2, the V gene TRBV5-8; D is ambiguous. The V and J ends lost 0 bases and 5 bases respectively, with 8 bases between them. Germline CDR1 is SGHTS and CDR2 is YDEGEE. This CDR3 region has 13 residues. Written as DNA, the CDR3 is TGTGCCAGCAGCTTGGAGGGTCGTTATGGCTACACCTTC. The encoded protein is CASSLEGRYGYTF.

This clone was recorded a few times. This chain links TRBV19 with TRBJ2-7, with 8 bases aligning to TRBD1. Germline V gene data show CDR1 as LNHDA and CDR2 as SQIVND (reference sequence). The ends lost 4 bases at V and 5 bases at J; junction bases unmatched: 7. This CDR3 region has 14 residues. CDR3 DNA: TGTGCCAGTAGTAGCCAGGGGGCTCGGAACGAGCAGTACTTC. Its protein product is CASSSQGARNEQYF.

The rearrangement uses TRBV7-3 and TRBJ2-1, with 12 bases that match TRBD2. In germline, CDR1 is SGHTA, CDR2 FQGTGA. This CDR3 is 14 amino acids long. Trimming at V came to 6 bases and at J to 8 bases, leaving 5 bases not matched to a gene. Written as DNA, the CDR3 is TGTGCCAGCAGTTCGGGACTAGCGGGTGATGAGCAGTTCTTC. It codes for CASSSGLAGDEQFF.

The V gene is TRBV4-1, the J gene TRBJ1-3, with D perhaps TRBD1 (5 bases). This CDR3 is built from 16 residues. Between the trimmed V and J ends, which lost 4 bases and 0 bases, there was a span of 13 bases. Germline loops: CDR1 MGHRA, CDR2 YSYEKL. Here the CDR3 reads CASSRTGQTSGNTIYF. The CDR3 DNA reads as TGCGCCAGCAGCCGGACGGGGCAGACCTCTGGAAACACCATATATTTT.

The CDR3 DNA is TGTGCCAGCAGCTTAGGACGAGGGGTCAGTCAGCCCCAGCATTTT. Translation gives CASSLGRGVSQPQHF. The V gene is TRBV7-2, the J gene TRBJ1-5, with D maybe TRBD1 (5 bases). The CDR3 loop spans 15 amino acids. Germline V lookup: CDR1 SGHTA, CDR2 FQGNSA. Trimming shortened V by 1 base and J by 6 bases, and 13 bases separated the two germline ends.

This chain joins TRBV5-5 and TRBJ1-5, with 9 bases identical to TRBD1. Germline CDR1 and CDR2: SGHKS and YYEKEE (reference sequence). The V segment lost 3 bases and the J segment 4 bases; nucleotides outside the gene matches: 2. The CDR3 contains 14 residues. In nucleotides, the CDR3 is TGTGCCAGCAGCTGGGGACAGGGTAATCAGCCCCAGCATTTT. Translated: CASSWGQGNQPQHF.

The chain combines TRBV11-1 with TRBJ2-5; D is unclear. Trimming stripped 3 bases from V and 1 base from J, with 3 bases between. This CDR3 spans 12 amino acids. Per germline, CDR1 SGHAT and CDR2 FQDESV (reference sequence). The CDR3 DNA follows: TGTGCCAGCAGCTTCGCCCAAGAGACCCAGTACTTC. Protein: CASSFAQETQYF.

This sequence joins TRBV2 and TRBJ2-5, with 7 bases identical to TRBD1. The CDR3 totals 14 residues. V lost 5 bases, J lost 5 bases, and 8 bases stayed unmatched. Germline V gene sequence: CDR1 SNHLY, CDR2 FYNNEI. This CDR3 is CASSRTGPMETQYF. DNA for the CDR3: TGTGCCAGCAGTCGGACAGGTCCGATGGAGACCCAGTACTTC.

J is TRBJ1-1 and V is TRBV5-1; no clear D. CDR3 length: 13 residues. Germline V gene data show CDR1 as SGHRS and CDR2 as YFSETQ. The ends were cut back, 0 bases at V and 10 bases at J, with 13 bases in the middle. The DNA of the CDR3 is TGCGCCAGCAGCTTGGATCTTAGGAGCGGAGCTTTCTTT. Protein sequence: CASSLDLRSGAFF.

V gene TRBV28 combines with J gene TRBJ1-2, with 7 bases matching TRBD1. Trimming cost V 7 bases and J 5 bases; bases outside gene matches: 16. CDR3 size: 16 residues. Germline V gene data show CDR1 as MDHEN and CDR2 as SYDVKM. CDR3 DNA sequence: TGTGCCAGCAATACACGCCGGGACAGAGCTAGGTATGGCTACACCTTC. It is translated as CASNTRRDRARYGYTF.

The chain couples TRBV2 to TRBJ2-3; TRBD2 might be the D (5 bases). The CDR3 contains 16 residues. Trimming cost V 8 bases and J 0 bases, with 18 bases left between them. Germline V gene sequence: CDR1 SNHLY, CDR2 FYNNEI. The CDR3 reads CASLFTASSSTDTQYF. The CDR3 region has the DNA TGTGCCAGCCTATTTACGGCTAGCAGTAGCACAGATACGCAGTATTTT.

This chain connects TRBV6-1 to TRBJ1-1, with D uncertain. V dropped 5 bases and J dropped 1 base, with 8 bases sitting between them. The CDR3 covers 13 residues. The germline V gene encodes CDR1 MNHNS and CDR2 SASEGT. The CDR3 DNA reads TGTGCCAGCAGTCTTCCCGGGAACACTGAAGCTTTCTTT. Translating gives CASSLPGNTEAFF.